These 24 T cell receptor beta chains originate from one sample sequenced in a study of cytomegalovirus exposure and HLA in healthy donors. PCR was performed using 60 Vbeta and 13 Jbeta primers. The data were produced by immunoSEQ multiplex PCR, yet TCRdb's version contains in-frame clones alone and is incomplete. The data show 110,000 to 150,000 clones, with about 80% seen just once and about 5% held by the top ten. The sequenced sample was PBMCs. The receptor source for this set is a man in his forties or fifties in good health and CMV-seronegative.

This clone has a handful of counts. The chain couples TRBV2 to TRBJ1-2; 7 bases are a match to TRBD1. Trimming cost V 6 bases and J 7 bases; bases outside gene matches: 5. CDR1 and CDR2 from the germline V gene are SNHLY and FYNNEI. This CDR3 has 12 amino acids. This CDR3 is CASSQGESGYTF. CDR3 coding DNA: TGTGCCAGCAGCCAGGGGGAGAGTGGCTACACCTTC.

V is TRBV5-1 and J is TRBJ2-2; no clear D gene. The CDR3 spans 15 residues. Trimming left V 0 bases short and J 3 bases short, with 9 bases between. Germline-derived CDR1 and CDR2 are SGHRS and YFSETQ. The CDR3 coding sequence is TGCGCCAGCAGCTTGGCCCCCGTAGACACCGGGGAGCTGTTTTTT. Encoded protein: CASSLAPVDTGELFF.

This clone was observed a few times. The genes are TRBV6-5 and TRBJ2-5; 7 bases agree with TRBD1. The V and J ends lost 5 bases and 1 base, in that order; junction bases with no gene match: 7. This CDR3 has 15 residues. Germline values: CDR1 MNHEY, CDR2 SVGAGI. CDR3 nucleotide sequence: TGTGCCAGCAGTCCACCGGGACAGAGCCAAGAGACCCAGTACTTC. Residues: CASSPPGQSQETQYF.

The chain couples TRBV12-5 to TRBJ2-5; TRBD2 is a possible D gene (6 bases). The J call may be incorrect, as the DNA end agrees better with TRBJ2-7. The CDR3 runs 14 residues. Germline V gene lookup returns CDR1 LGHNT and CDR2 FRNRAP. CDR3 in DNA: TGTGCTAGTGGTTTGCAACACGGGGGTTTCGAGCAGTACTTC. Amino acids: CASGLQHGGFEQYF.

The chain employs TRBV29-1 and TRBJ1-2; D is ambiguous. This CDR3 contains 12 residues. Trimming pared 2 bases from V and 2 bases from J, leaving 6 bases between. Germline assignment: CDR1 SQVTM and CDR2 ANQGSEA. The CDR3 here is CSVETRNYGYTF. The DNA of the CDR3 is TGCAGCGTTGAAACCAGGAACTATGGCTACACCTTC.

V gene TRBV9 combines with J gene TRBJ2-1; TRBD1 is a possible D gene (6 bases). The V end was cut by 0 bases, the J end by 0 bases, with 16 bases between. Germline-derived CDR1 and CDR2 are SGDLS and YYNGEE. The CDR3 has 18 residues. In DNA, the CDR3 is TGTGCCAGCAGCGTAGCGGTGGGGGCATCAAGCTCCTACAATGAGCAGTTCTTC. Translation: CASSVAVGASSSYNEQFF.

This clone was recorded a few times. This rearrangement joins TRBV6-1 to TRBJ1-1, with TRBD1 as a possible D gene (5 bases). The CDR3 runs to 12 residues. V lost 6 bases, J lost 3 bases, and 8 bases lay in between. Per the germline V gene, CDR1 is MNHNS and CDR2 is SASEGT. The CDR3 sequence: CASRDSHTEAFF. The CDR3 DNA follows: TGTGCCAGCAGAGACAGTCACACTGAAGCTTTCTTT.

The chain has TRBV7-2 and TRBJ1-3, with a tentative D call TRBD1 (6 bases). Germline CDR1 reads SGHTA; CDR2 reads FQGNSA. V lost 5 bases and J lost 0, with 17 bases in between. The CDR3 totals 17 residues. This CDR3 is CASSTPTGGFSGNTIYF. As DNA, the CDR3 is TGTGCCAGCAGCACCCCGACAGGCGGTTTCTCTGGAAACACCATATATTTT. The variable domain in full, with the rest retrieved from reference TRBV7-2 and TRBJ1-3, is GAGVSQSPSNKVTEKGKDVELRCDPISGHTALYWYRQSLGQGLEFLIYFQGNSAPDKSGLPSDRFSAERTGGSVSTLTIQRTQQEDSAVYLCASSTPTGGFSGNTIYFGEGSWLTVV.

The J gene is TRBJ2-1, the V gene TRBV29-1; 8 nucleotides match TRBD2. V dropped 6 bases and J dropped 6; count of bases not matched to a gene: 7. Per germline, CDR1 SQVTM and CDR2 ANQGSEA. The CDR3 is 13 residues long. CDR3 loop: CSVESGGGNEQFF. The CDR3 nucleotides read TGCAGCGTAGAAAGCGGGGGTGGCAATGAGCAGTTCTTC.

The V and J genes are TRBV6-6 and TRBJ2-2; 7 bases align to TRBD2. With 2 bases clipped from V and 7 bases from J, the junction kept 1 base outside the gene matches. CDR1 MNHNY and CDR2 SVGAGI come from the germline V gene (reference sequence). The CDR3 spans 13 residues. CDR3 sequence reads: CASSYREVGELFF. Written as DNA, the CDR3 is TGTGCCAGCAGTTACCGGGAGGTCGGGGAGCTGTTTTTT.

V is TRBV6-6 and J is TRBJ2-5, with a tentative D call TRBD1 (6 bases). Near its end, the DNA agrees better with TRBJ2-7, so the J call may be wrong. Germline CDR1 is MNHNY and CDR2 is SVGAGI (reference sequence). This CDR3 comprises 16 residues. For the CDR3, the DNA is TGTGCCAGCAGTTACTCGGCCAGGGGACCCTCCTACGAGCAGTACTTC. This gives the protein CASSYSARGPSYEQYF.

The CDR3 sequence: CAWTGHLNTEAFF. CDR3 DNA sequence: TGTGCCTGGACAGGGCACTTGAACACTGAAGCTTTCTTT. The chain couples TRBV30 to TRBJ1-1, with D perhaps matching TRBD1 (5 bases). This CDR3 has 13 amino acids. The germline V gene encodes CDR1 GTSNPN and CDR2 SVGIG (reference sequence). V was cut by 4 bases and J by 0 bases, with 9 bases left in between.

This clone was observed a single time. This rearrangement joins TRBV5-8 to TRBJ2-5; 9 bases are a match to TRBD1. The CDR3 extends over 14 amino acids. Germline V CDR1 and CDR2: SGHTS, YDEGEE. Trimming cost V 4 bases and J 4 bases; bases outside gene matches: 5. This CDR3 reads CASSPGQGRETQYF. The CDR3 DNA reads as TGTGCCAGCAGCCCGGGACAGGGACGAGAGACCCAGTACTTC.

The chain has TRBV10-3 and TRBJ2-5; no definite D call. Germline values: CDR1 ENHRY, CDR2 SYGVKD. This CDR3 spans 11 amino acids. V lost 2 bases to trimming and J lost 5 bases, with 3 bases between them. The CDR3 bases are TGTGCCATCAGTGAGGGCGAGACCCAGTACTTC. It codes for CAISEGETQYF.

The chain has TRBV7-6 and TRBJ2-7; 12 bases are a match to TRBD1. The CDR3 is made up of 16 amino acids. Trimming at V came to 5 bases and at J to 2 bases, leaving 7 bases not matched to a gene. The germline gives CDR1 SGHVS, CDR2 FNYEAQ. CDR3 residues: CASSPTGTGGPYEQYF. The CDR3 DNA follows: TGTGCCAGCAGCCCCACCGGGACAGGGGGCCCCTACGAGCAGTACTTC.

The rearrangement joins TRBV29-1 to TRBJ2-1, with 7 bases that match TRBD1. Unmatched junction bases numbered 7, after V lost 7 bases and J lost 7 bases. Germline CDR1 SQVTM, CDR2 ANQGSEA. The CDR3 extends over 12 amino acids. The CDR3 loop reads CSGGQVRNEQFF. The CDR3 coding sequence is TGCAGCGGTGGACAGGTCAGGAATGAGCAGTTCTTC.

The J gene is TRBJ1-2, the V gene TRBV9; D might be TRBD1 (5 bases). Germline CDR1 is SGDLS and CDR2 is YYNGEE. V shed 0 bases and J shed 3 bases, with 9 bases lying between them. The CDR3 extends over 14 amino acids. CDR3 in amino acids: CASSVDRGDYGYTF. Written as DNA, the CDR3 is TGTGCCAGCAGCGTAGATAGGGGTGACTATGGCTACACCTTC.

This clone was picked up one time. V and J are TRBV7-2 and TRBJ2-1, with D tentatively TRBD1 (8 bases). The CDR3 is 15 residues long. V was cut by 5 bases and J by 7 bases, with 18 bases left in between. From germline, CDR1 is SGHTA and CDR2 FQGNSA. The CDR3 spells CASSTNRGGTNEQFF. In DNA form, the CDR3 reads TGTGCCAGCAGCACCAACAGGGGGGGGACGAATGAGCAGTTCTTC.

The chain combines TRBV5-1 with TRBJ1-1, with 8 nucleotides matching TRBD1. CDR3 length: 14 amino acids. V gave up 4 bases and J gave up 10 bases; unmatched junction bases: 12. Germline values: CDR1 SGHRS, CDR2 YFSETQ. CDR3 region: CASSGLGGTGGAFF. CDR3 nucleotide sequence: TGCGCCAGCAGCGGATTGGGGGGGACAGGTGGAGCTTTCTTT.

This clone was counted at least ten times. V gene TRBV5-1 combines with J gene TRBJ1-4, with D possibly being TRBD1 (6 bases). V gave up 4 bases and J gave up 2 bases, with 12 bases separating them. The CDR3 is 15 residues long. CDR1 and CDR2 (germline): SGHRS, YFSETQ. In DNA form, the CDR3 reads TGCGCCAGCAGCCCTGGCAGGGGTACTAATGAAAAACTGTTTTTT. Encoded protein: CASSPGRGTNEKLFF. Based on the CDR3 plus reference TRBV5-1 and TRBJ1-4, the full variable domain is KAGVTQTPRYLIKTRGQQVTLSCSPISGHRSVSWYQQTPGQGLQFLFEYFSETQRNKGNFPGRFSGRQFSNSRSEMNVSTLELGDSALYLCASSPGRGTNEKLFFGSGTQLSVL.

The chain recombines TRBV2 with TRBJ1-5; 7 bases agree with TRBD1. V dropped 9 bases and J dropped 4; count of bases not matched to a gene: 9. Germline V gene data show CDR1 as SNHLY and CDR2 as FYNNEI. This CDR3 has 14 amino acids. The CDR3 DNA reads as TGTGCCAGTGCACGGACAGGCGTTAATCAGCCCCAGCATTTT. This encodes CASARTGVNQPQHF.

The V call is TRBV18, the J call TRBJ1-4, with 9 bases aligning to TRBD1. V dropped 2 bases and J dropped 4; count of bases not matched to a gene: 2. Germline CDR1 reads KGHSH; CDR2 reads LQKENI. The CDR3 length is 15 residues. CDR3 in amino acids: CASSPMGQGNEKLFF. CDR3 coding DNA: TGTGCCAGCTCACCAATGGGACAGGGTAATGAAAAACTGTTTTTT.

The rearrangement links TRBV30 to TRBJ2-5; 9 nucleotides agree with TRBD1. The CDR3 contains 13 residues. V lost 4 bases to trimming and J lost 7 bases; unmatched junction nucleotides: 7. Germline V lookup: CDR1 GTSNPN, CDR2 SVGIG (reference sequence). The CDR3 DNA reads as TGTGCCTGGACGGACAGGGGCAAATGGACCCAGTACTTC. This encodes CAWTDRGKWTQYF.

This chain uses TRBV10-3 with TRBJ2-2, with 10 bases identical to TRBD2. The V and J ends lost 6 bases and 4 bases, in that order; junction bases with no gene match: 5. CDR3 size: 15 residues. Germline-derived CDR1 and CDR2 are ENHRY and SYGVKD. As DNA, the CDR3 is TGTGCCATCAGCCTCACTAGCGGGGCCACCGGGGAGCTGTTTTTT. Its protein is CAISLTSGATGELFF.